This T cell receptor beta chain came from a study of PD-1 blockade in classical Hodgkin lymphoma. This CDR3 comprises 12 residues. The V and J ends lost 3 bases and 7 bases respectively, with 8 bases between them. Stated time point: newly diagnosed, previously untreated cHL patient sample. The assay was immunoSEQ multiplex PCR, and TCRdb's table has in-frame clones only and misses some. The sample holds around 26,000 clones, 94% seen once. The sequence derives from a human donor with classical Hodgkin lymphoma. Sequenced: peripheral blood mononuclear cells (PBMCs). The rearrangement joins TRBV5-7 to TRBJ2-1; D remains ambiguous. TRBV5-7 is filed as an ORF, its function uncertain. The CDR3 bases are TGTGCCAGCAGCTCCGTTCAAAATGAGCAGTTCTTC. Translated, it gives CASSSVQNEQFF.